Listed below are T cell receptor beta chains from one sample, sequenced in a study of cytomegalovirus exposure and HLA in healthy donors. The data were produced by immunoSEQ multiplex PCR, yet TCRdb's version contains in-frame clones alone and is incomplete. This table has 150,000 to 200,000 clones, roughly 88% appearing once. The sequenced sample was PBMCs. These TCRs come from a man in his fifties in good health and CMV-seropositive. The CDR3 runs from the conserved cysteine through the conserved F or W. The D gene is left open where the match is weak. The listing skips clone size in some rows; elsewhere it reads once, few, many or a size class.

J gene: TRBJ2-3; clone size: .; V gene: TRBV7-2; D gene: .; CDR3 DNA: TGTGCCAGCAGCTCACAGGGTACAGATACGCAGTATTTT; CDR3 protein: CASSSQGTDTQYF
J gene: TRBJ2-5; clone size: .; V gene: TRBV27; D gene: .; CDR3 DNA: TGTGCCAGCAGTCCCCCGTACCAAGAGACCCAGTACTTC; CDR3 protein: CASSPPYQETQYF
J gene: TRBJ2-1; clone size: .; V gene: TRBV14; D gene: TRBD2; CDR3 DNA: TGTGCCAGCATGAACGGGAGGGCGGGTGAGCAGTTCTTC; CDR3 protein: CASMNGRAGEQFF
J gene: TRBJ1-4; clone size: .; V gene: TRBV7-9; D gene: TRBD1; CDR3 DNA: TGTTCCAGCAGCCTAGAAGGACAGGGGACGGGTGAAAAACTGTTTTTT; CDR3 protein: CSSSLEGQGTGEKLFF
J gene: TRBJ1-6; clone size: .; V gene: TRBV7-9; D gene: TRBD1; CDR3 DNA: TGTGCCAGCAGCTCGGACAGGGCTGCCTATAATTCACCCCTCCACTTT; CDR3 protein: CASSSDRAAYNSPLHF
J gene: TRBJ2-3; clone size: .; V gene: TRBV10-3; D gene: TRBD1; CDR3 DNA: TGTGCCATCAATGAACAGGGGGCGGCCCCAGATACGCAGTATTTT; CDR3 protein: CAINEQGAAPDTQYF
J gene: TRBJ1-2; clone size: once; V gene: TRBV2; D gene: .; CDR3 DNA: TGTGCCAGCAGTCGAAGCGGGGGTTCGGGCTACACCTTC; CDR3 protein: CASSRSGGSGYTF
J gene: TRBJ2-1; clone size: .; V gene: TRBV11-2; D gene: TRBD2; CDR3 DNA: TGTGCCAGCAGCTTAGAGCTAGCGGGGGGACCAAACAATGAGCAGTTCTTC; CDR3 protein: CASSLELAGGPNNEQFF
J gene: TRBJ2-5; clone size: once; V gene: TRBV9; D gene: .; CDR3 DNA: TGTGCCAGCAGCGTAGACCCCGGCAGGGCACAAGAGACCCAGTACTTC; CDR3 protein: CASSVDPGRAQETQYF
J gene: TRBJ2-5; clone size: .; V gene: TRBV2; D gene: TRBD2; CDR3 DNA: TGTGCCAGCAGTGTTGGAACTAGCGCAGGAGGAGAGACCCAGTACTTC; CDR3 protein: CASSVGTSAGGETQYF
J gene: TRBJ2-1; clone size: .; V gene: TRBV6-5; D gene: TRBD2; CDR3 DNA: TGTGCCAGCAGTTACAGAAGCGGGGATTACAATGAGCAGTTCTTC; CDR3 protein: CASSYRSGDYNEQFF
J gene: TRBJ2-5; clone size: .; V gene: TRBV29-1; D gene: TRBD2; CDR3 DNA: TGCAGCGCCCCGTACGAGGGAGGGGAGACCCAGTACTTC; CDR3 protein: CSAPYEGGETQYF
J gene: TRBJ2-7; clone size: .; V gene: TRBV6-1; D gene: .; CDR3 DNA: TGTGCCAGCAGCCGTACAGGGCTCCGGGGCGAGCAGTACTTC; CDR3 protein: CASSRTGLRGEQYF
J gene: TRBJ2-7; clone size: .; V gene: TRBV7-8; D gene: TRBD1; CDR3 DNA: TGTGCCAGCAGCCCGGTTCCCTTCCGAGGGACAGGAGAAGAGCAGTACTTC; CDR3 protein: CASSPVPFRGTGEEQYF
J gene: TRBJ2-2; clone size: .; V gene: TRBV10-2; D gene: .; CDR3 DNA: TGCGCCAGCAGTGAGGTAGGAGTCGGAGCCGGGGAGCTGTTTTTT; CDR3 protein: CASSEVGVGAGELFF
J gene: TRBJ2-2; clone size: .; V gene: TRBV5-1; D gene: TRBD1; CDR3 DNA: TGCGCCAGCAGCCATAAGAGTAGGGGGCAGAACACCGGGGAGCTGTTTTTT; CDR3 protein: CASSHKSRGQNTGELFF
J gene: TRBJ1-6; clone size: .; V gene: TRBV2; D gene: TRBD1; CDR3 DNA: TGTGCCAGCAGTTCCACTACAGGGGTACCCCTCCACTTT; CDR3 protein: CASSSTTGVPLHF
J gene: TRBJ1-3; clone size: .; V gene: TRBV9; D gene: .; CDR3 DNA: TGTGCCAGCAGCGTAGATCGGAGGGGAAACACCATATATTTT; CDR3 protein: CASSVDRRGNTIYF
J gene: TRBJ1-1; clone size: few; V gene: TRBV25-1; D gene: .; CDR3 DNA: TGTGCCAGCAGTAGCCCGGGCCCGGGGGCTGAAGCTTTCTTT; CDR3 protein: CASSSPGPGAEAFF
J gene: TRBJ2-2; clone size: .; V gene: TRBV7-7; D gene: .; CDR3 DNA: TGTGCCAGCAGCCCCCTCCCCCGGGAGCTGTTTTTT; CDR3 protein: CASSPLPRELFF